The 22 T cell receptor beta chains given below trace back to one sample, sequenced in a study of blood T cell repertoires in COVID-19. This table comes from immunoSEQ multiplex PCR, and its TCRdb copy is limited to in-frame clones, with some not included. In the table there are around 170,000 clones, roughly four fifths of which are singletons. Material for sequencing was peripheral blood. The receptors were sampled from a woman in her seventies with COVID-19, enrolled during active disease.

The V call is TRBV7-9, the J call TRBJ2-7; TRBD1 agrees at 9 bases. Germline CDR1 reads SEHNR; CDR2 reads FQNEAQ (reference sequence). V dropped 6 bases and J dropped 7; count of bases not matched to a gene: 7. The CDR3 loop spans 13 amino acids. This chain's CDR3 is CASRGTGFWEQYF. For the CDR3, the DNA is TGTGCCAGCAGGGGGACAGGGTTTTGGGAGCAGTACTTC. The variable domain in full, completed from reference TRBV7-9 and TRBJ2-7, reads DTGVSQNPRHKITKRGQNVTFRCDPISEHNRLYWYRQTLGQGPEFLTYFQNEAQLEKSRLLSDRFSAERPKGSFSTLEIQRTEQGDSAMYLCASRGTGFWEQYFGPGTRLTVT.

This clone appeared a few times. This chain connects TRBV6-5 to TRBJ2-4; TRBD1 matches 11 bases. After removal of 6 bases from V and 7 bases from J, the junction contained 5 bases not matched to a gene. CDR1 is MNHEY, CDR2 SVGAGI, per germline. This CDR3 spans 14 amino acids. CDR3 in DNA: TGTGCCAGCAGCGGCCGGGACAGGGGGAACATTCAGTACTTC. Protein product: CASSGRDRGNIQYF.

V usage is TRBV2 and J usage is TRBJ2-7; 13 positions match TRBD2. This CDR3 is built from 16 residues. With 5 bases clipped from V and 6 bases from J, the junction kept 10 bases outside the gene matches. Germline-derived CDR1 and CDR2 are SNHLY and FYNNEI. The CDR3 loop reads CASSLVRLAGGSEQYF. The CDR3 bases are TGTGCCAGCAGTCTAGTTAGACTAGCGGGAGGATCCGAGCAGTACTTC. Full variable domain (outside the CDR3, taken from reference TRBV2 and TRBJ2-7): EPEVTQTPSHQVTQMGQEVILRCVPISNHLYFYWYRQILGQKVEFLVSFYNNEISEKSEIFDDQFSVERPDGSNFTLKIRSTKLEDSAMYFCASSLVRLAGGSEQYFGPGTRLTVT.

The V gene is TRBV6-6, the J gene TRBJ1-2; 8 bases match TRBD1. The CDR3 has 13 amino acids. Germline V gene lookup returns CDR1 MNHNY and CDR2 SVGAGI (reference sequence). The junction had 5 bases not matched to a gene; V was cut back by 7 bases and J by 4 bases. In DNA form, the CDR3 reads TGTGCCAGCACCGGGACAGGAGCCTATGGCTACACCTTC. Protein product: CASTGTGAYGYTF.

The genes are TRBV28 and TRBJ1-1; D is undetermined. This CDR3 has 14 amino acids. V gave up 2 bases and J gave up 1 base, with 8 bases separating them. Looked up from germline, CDR1 is MDHEN and CDR2 is SYDVKM. The CDR3: CASSLVTSNTEAFF. CDR3 nucleotide sequence: TGTGCCAGCAGTTTAGTTACTTCGAACACTGAAGCTTTCTTT.

V and J are TRBV6-5 and TRBJ2-4, with TRBD2 matching 8 bases. Per the germline V gene, CDR1 is MNHEY and CDR2 is SVGAGI. The CDR3 runs 15 residues. The V and J ends lost 0 bases and 9 bases, in that order; junction bases with no gene match: 7. The CDR3 bases are TGTGCCAGCAGTTACTCGATTAGCGGGATTCTCATTCAGTACTTC. Its protein is CASSYSISGILIQYF.

V and J are TRBV7-2 and TRBJ1-5, with D unresolved. Germline V CDR1 and CDR2: SGHTA, FQGNSA. V was trimmed by 5 bases and J by 0 bases, leaving 11 bases between them. This CDR3 has 15 amino acids. The CDR3 loop reads CASSTQLNSNQPQHF. CDR3 coding DNA: TGTGCCAGCAGCACCCAACTGAATAGCAATCAGCCCCAGCATTTT. Drawing the rest from reference TRBV7-2 and TRBJ1-5, the complete variable domain is GAGVSQSPSNKVTEKGKDVELRCDPISGHTALYWYRQSLGQGLEFLIYFQGNSAPDKSGLPSDRFSAERTGGSVSTLTIQRTQQEDSAVYLCASSTQLNSNQPQHFGDGTRLSIL.

This sequence joins TRBV10-2 and TRBJ1-5, with 8 bases that match TRBD1. V was clipped by 6 bases and J by 6 bases; unmatched bases: 4. The CDR3 is 13 residues long. Germline CDR1 reads WSHSY; CDR2 reads SAAADI. CDR3 coding DNA: TGCGCCAGCAGGGACAGGGAACGTCAGCCCCAGCATTTT. As protein: CASRDRERQPQHF.

The gene calls are TRBV7-2 and TRBJ1-6, with 9 positions matching TRBD1. Germline CDR1 reads SGHTA; CDR2 reads FQGNSA. V gave up 5 bases and J gave up 9 bases; unmatched junction bases: 8. The CDR3 is 15 amino acids. The CDR3 bases are TGTGCCAGCAGCGTGAGACAGGGGGAGAGTTCACCCCTCCACTTT. It codes for CASSVRQGESSPLHF. The full variable domain, completed using reference TRBV7-2 and TRBJ1-6, is GAGVSQSPSNKVTEKGKDVELRCDPISGHTALYWYRQSLGQGLEFLIYFQGNSAPDKSGLPSDRFSAERTGGSVSTLTIQRTQQEDSAVYLCASSVRQGESSPLHFGNGTRLTVT.

The chain carries TRBV6-2 or TRBV6-3 and TRBJ2-1; 8 bases map to TRBD1. CDR3 length equals 13 residues. The V gene's germline CDR1 is MNHEY and CDR2 SVGEGT. Trimming at V came to 5 bases and at J to 4 bases, leaving 1 base not matched to a gene. CDR3 sequence: CASSRTGYNEQFF. CDR3 nucleotide sequence: TGTGCCAGCAGTAGGACAGGGTACAATGAGCAGTTCTTC.

The V and J genes are TRBV12-5 and TRBJ2-3, with 8 bases matching TRBD2. The germline CDR1 and CDR2 sequences are LGHNT and FRNRAP. Unmatched junction bases numbered 7, after V lost 5 bases and J lost 6 bases. CDR3 length: 14 amino acids. CDR3 sequence reads: CASGRSGGGDTQYF. CDR3 nucleotides: TGTGCTAGTGGTCGGTCGGGCGGGGGGGATACGCAGTATTTT.

The chain uses TRBV19 and TRBJ1-1; 8 bases agree with TRBD1. The CDR3 extends over 16 amino acids. With 6 bases clipped from V and 0 bases from J, the junction kept 9 bases outside the gene matches. Germline V gene sequence: CDR1 LNHDA, CDR2 SQIVND (reference sequence). The CDR3 loop reads CASRSGTGRVNTEAFF. The CDR3 nucleotides read TGTGCCAGTAGGTCCGGGACAGGAAGGGTGAACACTGAAGCTTTCTTT.

The rearrangement links TRBV28 to TRBJ2-7; D remains unclear. Trimming took off 8 bases at V and 2 bases at J, with 13 bases between the two ends. The CDR3 has 13 amino acids. CDR1 MDHEN and CDR2 SYDVKM come from the germline V gene. The CDR3: CASRLTNPYEQYF. DNA of the CDR3: TGTGCCAGCCGACTCACCAACCCCTACGAGCAGTACTTC.

CDR3 sequence reads: CASTEQGAVGELFF. The CDR3 region has the DNA TGTGCCAGCACCGAACAGGGGGCAGTCGGGGAGCTGTTTTTT. The V and J genes are TRBV6-5 and TRBJ2-2; 9 nucleotides line up with TRBD1. This CDR3 region has 14 residues. In germline, CDR1 is MNHEY, CDR2 SVGAGI. V lost 7 bases and J lost 7; bases outside the gene matches: 7.

The rearrangement joins TRBV19 to TRBJ2-7, with 8 bases aligning to TRBD2. Germline CDR1 and CDR2: LNHDA and SQIVND (reference sequence). The CDR3 has 16 amino acids. The ends lost 6 bases at V and 0 bases at J; junction bases unmatched: 10. CDR3 amino acids: CASSETGTRSSYEQYF. For the CDR3, the DNA is TGTGCCAGTAGCGAAACCGGGACTAGAAGCTCCTACGAGCAGTACTTC.

This rearrangement joins TRBV11-3 to TRBJ1-1; D remains ambiguous. Trimming removed 5 bases from V and 2 bases from J, with 9 bases in between. CDR1 SGHNT and CDR2 YENEEA come from the germline V gene. This CDR3 spans 13 amino acids. CDR3 bases: TGTGCCAGCAGCGGAGGGTCCAACACTGAAGCTTTCTTT. Protein product: CASSGGSNTEAFF.

This clone was detected only a few times. The rearrangement links TRBV5-1 to TRBJ2-2, with D tentatively TRBD2 (6 bases). The CDR3 loop spans 16 amino acids. The V and J ends lost 0 bases and 2 bases respectively, with 11 bases between them. Looked up from germline, CDR1 is SGHRS and CDR2 is YFSETQ. For the CDR3, the DNA is TGCGCCAGCAGCTTGGCCTCGGGAGCAAACACCGGGGAGCTGTTTTTT. It encodes CASSLASGANTGELFF.

The V gene is TRBV5-4, the J gene TRBJ2-5; 9 nucleotides agree with TRBD1. The V gene's germline CDR1 is SGHNT and CDR2 YYREEE (reference sequence). The CDR3 sequence is 14 residues long. V lost 3 bases, J lost 5 bases, and 5 bases stayed unmatched. The CDR3 loop reads CASSSYDRGETQYF. The CDR3 DNA reads as TGTGCCAGCAGCTCATACGACAGGGGGGAGACCCAGTACTTC.

V gene TRBV30 combines with J gene TRBJ2-1, with D tentatively TRBD2 (6 bases). The length of the CDR3 is 15 residues. Germline values: CDR1 GTSNPN, CDR2 SVGIG (reference sequence). V was cut by 4 bases and J by 6 bases, with 19 bases left in between. The CDR3 loop reads CAWIQSGRRLNEQFF. In nucleotides, the CDR3 is TGTGCCTGGATCCAAAGTGGGAGGCGCCTCAATGAGCAGTTCTTC. Looking up the rest from reference TRBV30 and TRBJ2-1 gives the full variable domain: SQTIHQWPATLVQPVGSPLSLECTVEGTSNPNLYWYRQAAGRGLQLLFYSVGIGQISSEVPQNLSASRPQDRQFILSSKKLLLSDSGFYLCAWIQSGRRLNEQFFGPGTRLTVL.

This chain connects TRBV4-3 to TRBJ2-2; D is possibly TRBD1 (5 bases). CDR3 length equals 16 residues. Trimming shortened V by 0 bases and J by 4 bases, and 12 bases separated the two germline ends. Germline assignment: CDR1 LGHNA and CDR2 YSLEER. The CDR3 nucleotides read TGCGCCAGCAGCCAAGATAGTAGGACACCCACCGGGGAGCTGTTTTTT. It is translated as CASSQDSRTPTGELFF.

This clone appeared a few times. This chain connects TRBV4-1 to TRBJ1-6, with TRBD1 as a possible D gene (6 bases). The CDR3 is 16 residues long. The V and J ends lost 1 base and 9 bases respectively, with 16 bases between them. Germline values: CDR1 MGHRA, CDR2 YSYEKL. DNA for the CDR3: TGCGCCAGCAGCCAAGGGGAAGGGGGGGGCAGTTCACCCCTCCACTTT. Residues: CASSQGEGGGSSPLHF.

This clone was observed a few times. The chain couples TRBV18 to TRBJ2-2, with 10 nucleotides matching TRBD1. The CDR3 contains 17 residues. Per the germline V gene, CDR1 is KGHSH and CDR2 is LQKENI. Trimming took 0 bases from V and 5 from J; bases not matched to a gene: 6. CDR3 DNA sequence: TGTGCCAGCTCACCACCGGGGACAGGGGAGAGGACCGGGGAGCTGTTTTTT. It codes for CASSPPGTGERTGELFF.